This T cell receptor beta chain was recorded in a study of technical replicates of blood from a handful of donors. The protocol was immunoSEQ multiplex PCR, while the TCRdb copy is restricted to in-frame clones and leaves out a portion. In the table there are about 64,000 clones, 75% to 90% of which are singletons. The CDR3 extends over 16 residues, inclusive of both ends. Germline V gives CDR1 LGHNT, CDR2 FRNRAP. As for this clone: The limits of the CDR3 on the DNA are not certain, so only TCRdb's listed CDR3 is given.

The receptor was derived from a human donor in good health. Some clones in this sample may be carry-over from other donors' samples. The chain joins TRBV12-5 to TRBJ2-4; TRBD2 reflects the table's D call only, with no check against the DNA. Sequenced sample: PBMCs. The chain's CDR3 is CASGLGTGGAKNIQYF.